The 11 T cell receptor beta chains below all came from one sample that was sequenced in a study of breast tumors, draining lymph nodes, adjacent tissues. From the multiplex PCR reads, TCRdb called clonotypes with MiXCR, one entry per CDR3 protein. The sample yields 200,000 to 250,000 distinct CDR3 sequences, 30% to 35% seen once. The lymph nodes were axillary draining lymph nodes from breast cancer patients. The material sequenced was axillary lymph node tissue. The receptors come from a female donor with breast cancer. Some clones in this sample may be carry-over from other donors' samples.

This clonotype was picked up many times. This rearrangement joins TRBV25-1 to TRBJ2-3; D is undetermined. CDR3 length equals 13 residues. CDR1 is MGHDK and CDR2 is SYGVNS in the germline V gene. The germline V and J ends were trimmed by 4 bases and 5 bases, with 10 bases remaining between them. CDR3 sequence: CASSVMTGDTQYF. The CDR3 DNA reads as TGTGCCAGCAGTGTAATGACGGGAGATACGCAGTATTTT.

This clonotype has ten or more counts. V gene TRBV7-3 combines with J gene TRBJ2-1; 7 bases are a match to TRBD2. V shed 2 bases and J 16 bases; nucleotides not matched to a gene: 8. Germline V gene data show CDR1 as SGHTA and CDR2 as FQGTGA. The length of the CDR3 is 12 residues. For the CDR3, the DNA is TGTGCCAGCAGCTTACCGGGACTACCTCTATTCTTC. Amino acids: CASSLPGLPLFF.

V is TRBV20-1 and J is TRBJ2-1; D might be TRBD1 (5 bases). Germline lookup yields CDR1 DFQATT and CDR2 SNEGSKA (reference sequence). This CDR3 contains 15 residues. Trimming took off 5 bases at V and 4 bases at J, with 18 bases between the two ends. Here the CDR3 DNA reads TGCAGTGCTGGAGCCCCCGCAGGGTGGTACAATGAGCAGTTCTTC. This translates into CSAGAPAGWYNEQFF.

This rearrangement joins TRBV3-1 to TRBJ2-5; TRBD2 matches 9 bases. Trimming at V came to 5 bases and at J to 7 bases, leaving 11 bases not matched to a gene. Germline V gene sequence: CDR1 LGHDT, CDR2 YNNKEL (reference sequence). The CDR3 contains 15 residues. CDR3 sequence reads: CASSWGPSGARTQYF. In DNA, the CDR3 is TGTGCCAGCAGCTGGGGGCCTAGCGGGGCTCGGACCCAGTACTTC.

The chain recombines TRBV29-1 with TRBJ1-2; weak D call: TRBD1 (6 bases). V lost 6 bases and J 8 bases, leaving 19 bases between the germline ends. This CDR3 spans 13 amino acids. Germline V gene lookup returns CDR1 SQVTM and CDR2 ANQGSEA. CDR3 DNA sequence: TGCAGCGTCTTACACCGGGCAAGGGGGGGCTACACCTTC. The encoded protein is CSVLHRARGGYTF.

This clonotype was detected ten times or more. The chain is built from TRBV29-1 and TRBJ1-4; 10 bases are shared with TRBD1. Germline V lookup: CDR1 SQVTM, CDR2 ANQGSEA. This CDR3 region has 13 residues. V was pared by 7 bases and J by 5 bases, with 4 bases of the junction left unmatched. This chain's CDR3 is CSGGGQGNEKLFF. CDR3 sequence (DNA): TGCAGCGGGGGGGGACAGGGGAATGAAAAACTGTTTTTT. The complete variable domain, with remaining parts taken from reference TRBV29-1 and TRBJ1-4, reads SAVISQKPSRDICQRGTSLTIQCQVDSQVTMMFWYRQQPGQSLTLIATANQGSEATYESGFVIDKFPISRPNLTFSTLTVSNMSPEDSSIYLCSGGGQGNEKLFFGSGTQLSVL.

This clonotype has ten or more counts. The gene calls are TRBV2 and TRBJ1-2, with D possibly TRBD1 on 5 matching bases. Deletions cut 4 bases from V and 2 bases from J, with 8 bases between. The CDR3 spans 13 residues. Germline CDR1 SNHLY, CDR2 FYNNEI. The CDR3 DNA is TGTGCCAGCAGTGCCCGGGACAACTATGGCTACACCTTC. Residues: CASSARDNYGYTF.

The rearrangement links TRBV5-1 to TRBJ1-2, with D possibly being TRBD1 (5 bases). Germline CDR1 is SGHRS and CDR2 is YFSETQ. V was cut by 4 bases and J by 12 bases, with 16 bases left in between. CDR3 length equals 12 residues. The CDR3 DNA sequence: TGCGCCAGCAGCCCCGGGGGGATTGGAAACACCTTC. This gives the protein CASSPGGIGNTF. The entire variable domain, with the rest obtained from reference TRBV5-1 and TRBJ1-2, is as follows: KAGVTQTPRYLIKTRGQQVTLSCSPISGHRSVSWYQQTPGQGLQFLFEYFSETQRNKGNFPGRFSGRQFSNSRSEMNVSTLELGDSALYLCASSPGGIGNTFGSGTRLTVV.

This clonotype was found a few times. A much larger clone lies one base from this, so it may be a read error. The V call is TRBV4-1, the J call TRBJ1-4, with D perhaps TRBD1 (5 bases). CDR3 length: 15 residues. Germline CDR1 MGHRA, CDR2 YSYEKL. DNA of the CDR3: TGCGCCAGCGGCCAAGTCGGTGGGGCGCATGGAAAACTGTTTTTT. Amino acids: CASGQVGGAHGKLFF.

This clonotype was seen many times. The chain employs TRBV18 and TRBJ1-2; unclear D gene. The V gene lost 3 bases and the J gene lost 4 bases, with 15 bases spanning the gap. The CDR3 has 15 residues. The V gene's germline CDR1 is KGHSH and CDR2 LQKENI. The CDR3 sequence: CASSPIDDLGYGYTF. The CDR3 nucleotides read TGTGCCAGCTCACCCATAGATGACCTCGGCTATGGCTACACCTTC.

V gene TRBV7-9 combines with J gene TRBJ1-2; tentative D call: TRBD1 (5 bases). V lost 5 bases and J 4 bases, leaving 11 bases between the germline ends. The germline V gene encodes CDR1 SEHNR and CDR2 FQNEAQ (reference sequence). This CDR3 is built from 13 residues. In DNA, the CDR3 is TGTGCCAGCAGCCCTCGACAGCTCTATGGCTACACCTTC. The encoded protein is CASSPRQLYGYTF.